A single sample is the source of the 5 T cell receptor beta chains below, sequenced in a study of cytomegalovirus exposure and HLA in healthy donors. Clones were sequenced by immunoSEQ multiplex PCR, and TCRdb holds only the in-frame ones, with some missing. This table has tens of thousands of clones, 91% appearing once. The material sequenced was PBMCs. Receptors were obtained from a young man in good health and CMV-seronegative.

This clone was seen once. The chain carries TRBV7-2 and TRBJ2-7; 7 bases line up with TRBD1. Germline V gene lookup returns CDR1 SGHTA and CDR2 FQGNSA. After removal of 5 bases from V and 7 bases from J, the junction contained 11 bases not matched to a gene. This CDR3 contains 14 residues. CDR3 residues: CASSTTGATEEQYF. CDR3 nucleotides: TGTGCCAGCAGCACAACAGGGGCCACGGAGGAGCAGTACTTC.

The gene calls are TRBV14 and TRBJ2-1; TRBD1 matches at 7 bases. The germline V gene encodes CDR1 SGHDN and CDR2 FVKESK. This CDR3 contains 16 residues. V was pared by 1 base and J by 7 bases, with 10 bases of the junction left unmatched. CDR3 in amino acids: CASSQGKGAQENEQFF. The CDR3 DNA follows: TGTGCCAGCAGCCAAGGAAAGGGGGCGCAGGAAAATGAGCAGTTCTTC. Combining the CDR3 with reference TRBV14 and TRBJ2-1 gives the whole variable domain EAGVTQFPSHSVIEKGQTVTLRCDPISGHDNLYWYRRVMGKEIKFLLHFVKESKQDESGMPNNRFLAERTGGTYSTLKVQPAELEDSGVYFCASSQGKGAQENEQFFGPGTRLTVL.

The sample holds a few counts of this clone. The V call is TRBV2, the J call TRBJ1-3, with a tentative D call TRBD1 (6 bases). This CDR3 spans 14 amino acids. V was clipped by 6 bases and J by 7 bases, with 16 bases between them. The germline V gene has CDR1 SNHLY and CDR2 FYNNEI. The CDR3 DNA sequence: TGTGCCAGCAGCGGGACACGCGGCTTTAACACCATATATTTT. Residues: CASSGTRGFNTIYF.

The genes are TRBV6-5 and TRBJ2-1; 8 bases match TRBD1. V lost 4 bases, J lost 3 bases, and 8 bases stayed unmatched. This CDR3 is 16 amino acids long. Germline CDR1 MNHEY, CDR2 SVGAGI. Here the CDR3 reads CASSFSDRAGYNEQFF. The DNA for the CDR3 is TGTGCCAGCAGTTTCTCGGACAGGGCGGGCTACAATGAGCAGTTCTTC.

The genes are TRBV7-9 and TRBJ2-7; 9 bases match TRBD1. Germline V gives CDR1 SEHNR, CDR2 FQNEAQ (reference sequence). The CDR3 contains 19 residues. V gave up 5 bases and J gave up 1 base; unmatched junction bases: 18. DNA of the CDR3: TGTGCCAGCAGCGGGGACAGGGCGGATTGGCTTCCGCGATCCTACGAGCAGTACTTC. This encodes CASSGDRADWLPRSYEQYF. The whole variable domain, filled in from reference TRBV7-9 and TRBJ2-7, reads DTGVSQNPRHKITKRGQNVTFRCDPISEHNRLYWYRQTLGQGPEFLTYFQNEAQLEKSRLLSDRFSAERPKGSFSTLEIQRTEQGDSAMYLCASSGDRADWLPRSYEQYFGPGTRLTVT.